The rows below give T cell receptor beta chains drawn from one sample of a study of T cell changes during pregnancy in multiple sclerosis. Here immunoSEQ multiplex PCR was the method, and the copy in TCRdb shows in-frame clones only, minus some. The table includes 90,000 or so clones, about 93% detected once. The sample consisted of peripheral blood, taken after pregnancy. Source of these receptors: a female donor in good health, enrolled as a control in a pregnancy study. The CDR3 runs from the conserved cysteine through the conserved F or W. The order of the fields is V gene, J gene, clone size, CDR3 protein. Only part of the rows carry a size: once, few, many, or a class if the clone is expanded.

V gene: TRBV28
J gene: TRBJ2-3
clone size: -
CDR3 protein: CASSGQFTDTQYF

V gene: TRBV5-4
J gene: TRBJ2-7
clone size: -
CDR3 protein: CASSLGSGGTGSREQYF

V gene: TRBV12-5
J gene: TRBJ2-1
clone size: once
CDR3 protein: CASGLGGTGFHEQFF

V gene: TRBV28
J gene: TRBJ1-3
clone size: -
CDR3 protein: CASSPGGSSGNTIYF

V gene: TRBV9
J gene: TRBJ2-1
clone size: -
CDR3 protein: CASSVGGVSLNEQFF

V gene: TRBV6-1
J gene: TRBJ1-1
clone size: -
CDR3 protein: CASSEQPGTGAGEAFF

V gene: TRBV5-6
J gene: TRBJ1-5
clone size: -
CDR3 protein: CASSRGTGSQPQHF

V gene: TRBV23-1
J gene: TRBJ2-3
clone size: -
CDR3 protein: CASSQSRTEDGTDTQYF

V gene: TRBV6-1
J gene: TRBJ2-3
clone size: -
CDR3 protein: CASSEAYTDTQYF

V gene: TRBV6-4
J gene: TRBJ2-3
clone size: -
CDR3 protein: CASSDSLTCGRAYGSTDTQYF

V gene: TRBV5-1
J gene: TRBJ1-5
clone size: -
CDR3 protein: CASSLQGGQNQPQHF

V gene: TRBV6-7
J gene: TRBJ1-1
clone size: once
CDR3 protein: CASITGQGAITEAFF

V gene: TRBV9
J gene: TRBJ2-7
clone size: -
CDR3 protein: CASSASLAETASYEQYF

V gene: TRBV28
J gene: TRBJ2-7
clone size: -
CDR3 protein: CASSPSSYEQYF

V gene: TRBV28
J gene: TRBJ1-1
clone size: few
CDR3 protein: CASSLRVPNTEAFF

V gene: TRBV5-1
J gene: TRBJ1-2
clone size: once
CDR3 protein: CASSLRDSENYGYTF

V gene: TRBV19
J gene: TRBJ1-2
clone size: once
CDR3 protein: CASSMDPFQGQDGYTF

V gene: TRBV30
J gene: TRBJ2-1
clone size: -
CDR3 protein: CAGRTGAGNEQFF

V gene: TRBV5-1
J gene: TRBJ2-7
clone size: -
CDR3 protein: CASSLTGTTYEQYF

V gene: TRBV29-1
J gene: TRBJ1-1
clone size: -
CDR3 protein: CSVGTGATEAFF

V gene: TRBV5-1
J gene: TRBJ1-1
clone size: -
CDR3 protein: CASKQGENTEAFF

V gene: TRBV4-1
J gene: TRBJ1-1
clone size: -
CDR3 protein: CATSKEANTEAFF

V gene: TRBV5-1
J gene: TRBJ2-3
clone size: -
CDR3 protein: CASSLGYQYTDTQYF

V gene: TRBV27
J gene: TRBJ1-1
clone size: -
CDR3 protein: CASSLLRTGANTEAFF

V gene: TRBV2
J gene: TRBJ2-1
clone size: -
CDR3 protein: CASTRILAGVDEQFF

V gene: TRBV6-5
J gene: TRBJ2-7
clone size: -
CDR3 protein: CASSSRVSEQYF

V gene: TRBV6-4
J gene: TRBJ2-3
clone size: -
CDR3 protein: CASSGSSGRPTDTQYF

V gene: TRBV5-1
J gene: TRBJ2-7
clone size: -
CDR3 protein: CASSPGGSGEQYF

V gene: TRBV7-8
J gene: TRBJ1-1
clone size: -
CDR3 protein: CASSLGPLNTEAFF

V gene: TRBV2
J gene: TRBJ2-2
clone size: -
CDR3 protein: CASRGQMNTGELFF

V gene: TRBV28
J gene: TRBJ2-3
clone size: once
CDR3 protein: CASSLAGGPPTDTQYF

V gene: TRBV28
J gene: TRBJ2-1
clone size: -
CDR3 protein: CASTRGGLAAYNEQFF

V gene: TRBV19
J gene: TRBJ2-7
clone size: -
CDR3 protein: CASSPRDRATYEQYF

V gene: TRBV28
J gene: TRBJ1-4
clone size: -
CDR3 protein: CASREIATNEKLFF

V gene: TRBV19
J gene: TRBJ2-7
clone size: -
CDR3 protein: CASSIVRTSVNEQYF

V gene: TRBV7-9
J gene: TRBJ1-2
clone size: -
CDR3 protein: CASSPPAGTANYGYTF

V gene: TRBV7-2
J gene: TRBJ1-1
clone size: -
CDR3 protein: CASSFWGQATEAFF

V gene: TRBV28
J gene: TRBJ1-4
clone size: -
CDR3 protein: CASRGGASEKLFF

V gene: TRBV7-2
J gene: TRBJ2-7
clone size: -
CDR3 protein: CASSSTRGSYEQYF

V gene: TRBV5-1
J gene: TRBJ2-3
clone size: few
CDR3 protein: CASSPTVGDRRQYF

V gene: TRBV7-2
J gene: TRBJ1-5
clone size: -
CDR3 protein: CASSLRVTDNQPQHF

V gene: TRBV18
J gene: TRBJ1-1
clone size: -
CDR3 protein: CASSPIRQTGGGNPEAFF

V gene: TRBV6-1
J gene: TRBJ2-1
clone size: -
CDR3 protein: CASSDLGLSYNEQFF

V gene: TRBV28
J gene: TRBJ2-3
clone size: -
CDR3 protein: CASRKAGGPDTQYF

V gene: TRBV30
J gene: TRBJ2-5
clone size: -
CDR3 protein: CAWTPGGWETQYF

V gene: TRBV7-9
J gene: TRBJ2-7
clone size: -
CDR3 protein: CASSLATGSEQYF

V gene: TRBV5-5
J gene: TRBJ2-3
clone size: -
CDR3 protein: CASSLRGTSTDTQYF

V gene: TRBV5-6
J gene: TRBJ2-7
clone size: -
CDR3 protein: CASSFVTGPNEQYF

V gene: TRBV2
J gene: TRBJ2-1
clone size: -
CDR3 protein: CASSVSDEQFF

V gene: TRBV28
J gene: TRBJ2-7
clone size: -
CDR3 protein: CASSFPGSFSYEQYF

V gene: TRBV11-2
J gene: TRBJ1-3
clone size: -
CDR3 protein: CASSLRSSGNTIYF

V gene: TRBV13
J gene: TRBJ2-3
clone size: -
CDR3 protein: CASSLKPSSTDTQYF

V gene: TRBV10-3
J gene: TRBJ2-3
clone size: -
CDR3 protein: CAIRSLAGSTDTQYF